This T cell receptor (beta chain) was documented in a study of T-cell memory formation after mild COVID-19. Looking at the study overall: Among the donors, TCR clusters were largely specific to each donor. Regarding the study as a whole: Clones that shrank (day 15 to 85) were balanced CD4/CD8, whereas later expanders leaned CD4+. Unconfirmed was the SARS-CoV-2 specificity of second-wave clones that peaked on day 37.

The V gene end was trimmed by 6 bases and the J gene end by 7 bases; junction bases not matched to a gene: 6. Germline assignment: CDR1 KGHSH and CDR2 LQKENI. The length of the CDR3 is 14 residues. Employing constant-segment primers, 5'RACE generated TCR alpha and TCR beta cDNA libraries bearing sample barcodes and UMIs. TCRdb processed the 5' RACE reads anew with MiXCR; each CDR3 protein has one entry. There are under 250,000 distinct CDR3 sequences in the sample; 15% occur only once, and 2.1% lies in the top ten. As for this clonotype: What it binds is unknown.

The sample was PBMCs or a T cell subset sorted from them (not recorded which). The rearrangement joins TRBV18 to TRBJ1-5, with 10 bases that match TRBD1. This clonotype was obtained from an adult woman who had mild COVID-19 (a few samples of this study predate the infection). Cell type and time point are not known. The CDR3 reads CASSGQGPWQPQHF. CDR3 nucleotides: TGTGCCAGCTCGGGACAGGGGCCGTGGCAGCCCCAGCATTTT.